Below are 2 T cell receptor beta chains sequenced from a single sample in a study of T cells in Graves' hyperthyroidism and ophthalmopathy. Amplification yielded TCR beta CDR3 regions, with RNA transcripts as the source. A first-round RT-PCR of the TCR CDR3 used the HTBI primer set. TCRdb ran MiXCR on the multiplex PCR reads and lists one entry per CDR3 protein. In the table there are under 350,000 distinct CDR3 sequences, roughly an eighth of which are singletons. Sequenced: blood. These receptors were collected from a woman aged 35 to 49 with Graves' hyperthyroidism.

This chain uses TRBV5-1 with TRBJ2-5; TRBD2 might be the D (5 bases). Trimming cost V 2 bases and J 5 bases, with 13 bases left between them. Germline CDR1 reads SGHRS; CDR2 reads YFSETQ. CDR3 size: 14 residues. The CDR3 coding sequence is TGCGCCAGCAGCTTTCCGGGAATGGGGGAGACCCAGTACTTC. It encodes CASSFPGMGETQYF.

This clonotype came up many times. In DNA form, the CDR3 reads TGTGCCAGCAGGCCCGGGGCGCGGGAACTCTATGGCTACACCTTC. Protein: CASRPGARELYGYTF. V gene TRBV27 combines with J gene TRBJ1-2, with D tentatively TRBD1 (5 bases). CDR3 size: 15 residues. V was cut by 6 bases and J by 4 bases, with 18 bases left in between. Per germline, CDR1 MNHEY and CDR2 SMNVEV (reference sequence).